These 11 T cell receptor beta chains originate from one sample sequenced in a study of T cells in lung cancer brain metastases. This table comes from immunoSEQ multiplex PCR, and its TCRdb copy is limited to in-frame clones, with some not included. The data contain a few thousand clones, under 95% of them singletons. Sample: tumor tissue from the primary lung tumor. These receptors were collected from a woman in her forties or fifties with non-small cell lung cancer.

The chain carries TRBV4-3 and TRBJ2-6, with 10 bases lining up with TRBD2. The CDR3 has 16 residues. Per the germline V gene, CDR1 is LGHNA and CDR2 is YSLEER. The V segment lost 0 bases and the J segment 10 bases; nucleotides outside the gene matches: 6. The CDR3 is CASSQDTAGGPNVLTF. The CDR3 region has the DNA TGCGCCAGCAGCCAAGATACAGCGGGAGGGCCTAACGTCCTGACTTTC.

The V and J genes are TRBV2 and TRBJ2-7, with 8 bases that match TRBD1. V lost 7 bases and J lost 1; bases outside the gene matches: 6. Germline lookup yields CDR1 SNHLY and CDR2 FYNNEI. CDR3 length: 14 amino acids. Written as DNA, the CDR3 is TGTGCCAGCACCCCCGGGACAGGTTCCTACGAGCAGTACTTC. It encodes CASTPGTGSYEQYF.

V usage is TRBV4-3 and J usage is TRBJ1-3; the D is unclear. V gave up 5 bases and J gave up 1 base, with 12 bases separating them. The CDR3 covers 15 residues. Germline CDR1 LGHNA, CDR2 YSLEER. CDR3 loop: CASSASRGSGNTIYF. The CDR3 nucleotides read TGCGCCAGCAGCGCCTCGAGAGGTTCTGGAAACACCATATATTTT.

This chain joins TRBV28 and TRBJ2-1; 9 nucleotides match TRBD2. The CDR3 runs 18 residues. Unmatched junction bases numbered 14, after V lost 4 bases and J lost 4 bases. The V gene's germline CDR1 is MDHEN and CDR2 SYDVKM. The CDR3 coding sequence is TGTGCCAGCAGTTCTCACGTTTCGGGAGCGGGAGGTTACAATGAGCAGTTCTTC. Amino acids: CASSSHVSGAGGYNEQFF. Using reference TRBV28 and TRBJ2-1 for the parts outside the CDR3, the full variable domain is DVKVTQSSRYLVKRTGEKVFLECVQDMDHENMFWYRQDPGLGLRLIYFSYDVKMKEKGDIPEGYSVSREKKERFSLILESASTNQTSMYLCASSSHVSGAGGYNEQFFGPGTRLTVL.

The chain links TRBV18 to TRBJ1-3; D uncertain. V lost 3 bases to trimming and J lost 0 bases, with 9 bases between them. Germline V CDR1 and CDR2: KGHSH, LQKENI. The CDR3 runs 15 residues. The CDR3 nucleotides are TGTGCCAGCTCACCGGACGGCAGCTCTGGAAACACCATATATTTT. Its translation: CASSPDGSSGNTIYF.

V gene TRBV7-2 combines with J gene TRBJ1-5, with D possibly being TRBD1 (6 bases). The CDR3 sequence is 14 residues long. The germline V gene has CDR1 SGHTA and CDR2 FQGNSA. V was trimmed by 2 bases and J by 5 bases, leaving 10 bases between them. In DNA, the CDR3 is TGTGCCAGCAGCTTACGAAGGGGGGATCAGCCCCAGCATTTT. Translation: CASSLRRGDQPQHF.

The CDR3 DNA follows: TGTGCCAGCAGTTTATTTGGTGGCGTCTACGAGCAGTACTTC. It yields the protein CASSLFGGVYEQYF. V is TRBV28 and J is TRBJ2-7; no clear D. CDR1 and CDR2 (germline): MDHEN, SYDVKM. V was trimmed by 1 base and J by 3 bases, leaving 10 bases between them. The CDR3 extends over 14 amino acids.

The genes are TRBV5-6 and TRBJ1-1; 7 bases are shared with TRBD1. The V segment lost 4 bases and the J segment 4 bases; nucleotides outside the gene matches: 4. Germline V lookup: CDR1 SGHDT, CDR2 YYEEEE. CDR3 length equals 13 residues. Here the CDR3 DNA reads TGTGCCAGCAGCCCTGCAGGGGGCACTGAAGCTTTCTTT. It codes for CASSPAGGTEAFF.

The chain uses TRBV28 and TRBJ1-4; no clear D gene. The CDR3 loop spans 11 amino acids. Germline V CDR1 and CDR2: MDHEN, SYDVKM. With 5 bases removed from V and 4 bases from J, the gap between germline ends came to 2 bases. CDR3 DNA sequence: TGTGCCAGCAGTAATAATGAAAAACTGTTTTTT. Its translation is CASSNNEKLFF.

This clone was detected once. V and J are TRBV30 and TRBJ2-2, with TRBD1 identical over 9 bases. Germline CDR1 and CDR2: GTSNPN and SVGIG (reference sequence). V was clipped by 7 bases and J by 4 bases; unmatched bases: 10. This CDR3 is built from 15 residues. The CDR3 here is CAYTGTGPSTGELFF. In DNA form, the CDR3 reads TGTGCCTACACCGGGACAGGGCCTAGCACCGGGGAGCTGTTTTTT.

V usage is TRBV4-1 and J usage is TRBJ1-4, with TRBD1 matching 7 bases. Looked up from germline, CDR1 is MGHRA and CDR2 is YSYEKL. The V and J ends lost 1 base and 7 bases, in that order; junction bases with no gene match: 6. CDR3 length: 15 amino acids. CDR3: CASSQVKGASEKLFF. CDR3 coding DNA: TGCGCCAGCAGCCAAGTCAAGGGGGCGAGTGAAAAACTGTTTTTT.